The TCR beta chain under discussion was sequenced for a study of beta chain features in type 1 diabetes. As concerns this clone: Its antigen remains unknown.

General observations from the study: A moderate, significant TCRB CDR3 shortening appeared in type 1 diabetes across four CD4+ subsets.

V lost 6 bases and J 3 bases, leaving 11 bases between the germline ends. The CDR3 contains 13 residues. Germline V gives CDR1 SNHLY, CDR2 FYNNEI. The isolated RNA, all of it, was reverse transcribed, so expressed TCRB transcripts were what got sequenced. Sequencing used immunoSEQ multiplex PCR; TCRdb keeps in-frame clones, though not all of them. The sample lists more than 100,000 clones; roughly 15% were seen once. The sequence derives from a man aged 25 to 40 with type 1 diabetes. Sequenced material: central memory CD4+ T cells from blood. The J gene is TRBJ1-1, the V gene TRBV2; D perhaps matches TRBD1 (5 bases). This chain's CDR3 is CASRNFRDTEAFF. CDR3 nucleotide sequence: TGTGCCAGCAGAAATTTCAGGGACACTGAAGCTTTCTTT.